Below, one T cell receptor (beta chain) is given with its context. Its antigen is not known. These data belong to a study of monozygotic twins with inflammatory bowel disease. Whole-study findings and limits: IBD patients exhibited fewer clonotypes shared with other individuals than healthy twins, particularly with disease activity. The results supported no single strong signal or clonotype associated with IBD.

Whole blood supplied total RNA, and T cells were not sorted. The CDR3 is 15 residues long. Germline values: CDR1 SGHVS, CDR2 FQNEAQ. For each CDR3 protein, TCRdb gives one entry from its re-call of the 5' RACE reads, without DNA. Its listing shows roughly 300,000 distinct CDR3 sequences. Sequencing was performed on blood. This chain uses TRBV7-8 with TRBJ1-5; TCRdb calls TRBD1, which cannot be checked without DNA. The sequence was collected from a human donor with ulcerative colitis or Crohn's disease, or a healthy co-twin of an affected twin (not recorded which). The CDR3 sequence: CASSLDRGYNQPQHF.